This paragraph reports one T cell receptor (beta chain). This clonotype appeared a few times. What antigen it recognizes has not been identified. Base qualities were left out, and no much larger clone turns up one base away. These data come from a study of blood T cells in healthy people across ages (dated by TCRdb to the mid-2010s). Regarding the complete study: In model experiments, template switching captured about one uniquely barcoded TCR beta cDNA molecule for every two T cells. Age-related changes in TCR beta repertoire diversity were measured in the study by deep sequencing normalized with unique cDNA molecular identifiers. Donors were grouped into four age groups: young (average roughly 16 years), middle-aged (around 39), aged (over 55) and long-lived (over 80). Donors of different ages were randomly distributed across sequencing lanes to avoid experimental bias. Two additional independent replicas of 1 million unique cDNA reads from the same blood draw were analyzed for two donors (one aged 18 to 30 and one aged 80 or older). The study at large found these results: The long-lived group showed more naive CD4+ T cells, fewer expanded clones and increased TCR diversity than the aged group, suggesting age selection. Because donor CMV infection status was unknown, age-related changes in expanded clonotypes were potentially confounded. Because profiling used bulk unsorted PBMCs, naive and antigen-experienced compartments could not be compared conclusively. As age increased, observed TCR beta diversity per million T cells dropped in a roughly linear way, and a significant reduction was already evident by age 40. A strong correlation was found between observed TCR beta diversity and the percentage of naive T cells measured by flow cytometry. Estimates of total diversity from one million sequenced T cells were regarded as lower bounds and underestimates.

Library generation was performed with 5' RACE. TCRdb names Illumina HiSeq 2500 as the instrument used. A second PCR of about 7 to 12 cycles was run with a J-beta primer mix and a sample-barcoded 5' primer. Each TCR beta cDNA molecule received a unique molecular identifier from a template-switch 5' adaptor carrying 12 random nucleotides. Each sample yielded at least 3 million CDR3-containing paired-end reads. All of the RNA was converted into first-strand cDNA using the Mint cDNA synthesis kit, with a TRBC-specific oligonucleotide serving as the primer. After uracil-DNA glycosylase treatment, a first 18-cycle PCR used universal primers M1SS and BC2_uni_R on all cDNA. The authors processed their data as follows. For normalization, 1 million high-quality reads, each with a distinct molecular identifier, were randomly selected from each sample. Instead of being binned into consensus sequences, reads with shared molecular identifiers were discarded. MiTCR, with a Q25 quality threshold and the strictest error-elimination algorithm, was used for CDR3 identification, clonotype clustering and error correction. A nonparametric unseen species model using Euler transformation provided a lower-bound estimate of total TCR beta diversity. Through fastp at Q25 and MiXCR, TCRdb rebuilt clones from the public reads, retaining in-frame beta chains. Entries that share a CDR3 protein sequence are merged under the most common genes and DNA. These V and J calls originate from TCRdb's pipeline instead of the authors' own analysis. In this sample the table shows about 780,000 distinct CDR3 sequences, 35% to 50% of which occur a single time. Of the sample, 15% to 20% is held by the ten largest clones.

Donors were 35 to 40 systemically healthy Caucasian individuals from Russia aged 6 to 90 years. Each donor gave roughly 9 milliliters of peripheral blood, drawn into EDTA-treated Vacutainer tubes. Ficoll-Paque density-gradient centrifugation was used to isolate PBMCs, with at least 7 million obtained per sample. Trizol reagent was used to extract total RNA from PBMCs, with at least 5 micrograms per sample. For every donor, flow cytometry on a PBMC aliquot measured the percentage of naive CD45RAhigh/CD27high T cells. As encoded in the germline V gene (reference sequence), CDR1 is DFQATT while CDR2 is SNEGSKA. V is pared back by 2 bases and J by 7 bases, with 18 bases lying between the germline termini. The CDR3 covers 14 residues, taking in both the cysteine and the phenylalanine. Kept here is only the CDR3 DNA, which spans 42 bases and is read in frame from base 1.

The origin of this receptor is a man aged 80 or over in good health. The sequence is built from TRBV20-1 and TRBJ2-7; the D gene is not confidently resolved. The sequencing input was blood. The DNA sequence is TGCAGTGCTAGATCATCAGGCACAGCCTTAGAGCAGTACTTC. Its coded protein is CSARSSGTALEQYF.